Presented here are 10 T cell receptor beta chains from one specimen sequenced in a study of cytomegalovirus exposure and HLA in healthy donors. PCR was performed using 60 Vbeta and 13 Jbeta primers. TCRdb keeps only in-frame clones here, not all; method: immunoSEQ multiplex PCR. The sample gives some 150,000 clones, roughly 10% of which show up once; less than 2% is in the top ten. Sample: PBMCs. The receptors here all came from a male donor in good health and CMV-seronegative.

CDR3 DNA: TGTGCCAGCAGCCAGCGGACAGGGGGCCATGAGCAGTTCTTC. Translation gives CASSQRTGGHEQFF. The chain recombines TRBV7-8 with TRBJ2-1, with TRBD1 matching over 11 bases. After removal of 5 bases from V and 8 bases from J, the junction contained 5 bases not matched to a gene. Germline lookup yields CDR1 SGHVS and CDR2 FQNEAQ. This CDR3 region has 14 residues. Combining the CDR3 with reference TRBV7-8 and TRBJ2-1 gives the whole variable domain GAGVSQSPRYKVAKRGQDVALRCDPISGHVSLFWYQQALGQGPEFLTYFQNEAQLDKSGLPSDRFFAERPEGSVSTLKIQRTQQEDSAVYLCASSQRTGGHEQFFGPGTRLTVL.

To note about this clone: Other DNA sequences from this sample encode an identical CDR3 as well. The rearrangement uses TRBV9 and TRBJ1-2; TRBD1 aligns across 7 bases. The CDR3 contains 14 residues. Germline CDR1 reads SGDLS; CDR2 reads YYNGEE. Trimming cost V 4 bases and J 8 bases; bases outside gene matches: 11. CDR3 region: CASSSRTGAYGYTF. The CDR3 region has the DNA TGTGCCAGCAGCTCTCGGACAGGAGCATACGGCTACACCTTC. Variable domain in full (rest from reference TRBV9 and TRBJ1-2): DSGVTQTPKHLITATGQRVTLRCSPRSGDLSVYWYQQSLDQGLQFLIQYYNGEERAKGNILERFSAQQFPDLHSELNLSSLELGDSALYFCASSSRTGAYGYTFGSGTRLTVV.

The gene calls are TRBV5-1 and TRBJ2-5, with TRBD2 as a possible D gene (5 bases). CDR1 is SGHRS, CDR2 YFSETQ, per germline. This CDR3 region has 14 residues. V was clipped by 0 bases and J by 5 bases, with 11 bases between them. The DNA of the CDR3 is TGCGCCAGCAGCTTGGGGGGAACGGGGGAGACCCAGTACTTC. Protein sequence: CASSLGGTGETQYF.

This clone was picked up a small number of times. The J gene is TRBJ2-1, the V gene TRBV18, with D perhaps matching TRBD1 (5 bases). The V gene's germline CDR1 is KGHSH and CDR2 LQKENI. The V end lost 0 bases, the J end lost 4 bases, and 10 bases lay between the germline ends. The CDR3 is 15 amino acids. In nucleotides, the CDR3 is TGTGCCAGCTCACCACCCAGGGCTGGATACAATGAGCAGTTCTTC. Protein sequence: CASSPPRAGYNEQFF. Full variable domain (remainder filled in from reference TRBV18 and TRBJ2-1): NAGVMQNPRHLVRRRGQEARLRCSPMKGHSHVYWYRQLPEEGLKFMVYLQKENIIDESGMPKERFSAEFPKEGPSILRIQQVVRGDSAAYFCASSPPRAGYNEQFFGPGTRLTVL.

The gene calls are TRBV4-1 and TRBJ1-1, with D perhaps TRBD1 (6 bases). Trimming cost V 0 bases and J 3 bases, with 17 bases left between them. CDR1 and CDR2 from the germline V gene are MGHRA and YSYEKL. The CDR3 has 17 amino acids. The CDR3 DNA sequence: TGCGCCAGCAGCCAAGAACAGGCAGGACAGACTGACACTGAAGCTTTCTTT. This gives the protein CASSQEQAGQTDTEAFF.

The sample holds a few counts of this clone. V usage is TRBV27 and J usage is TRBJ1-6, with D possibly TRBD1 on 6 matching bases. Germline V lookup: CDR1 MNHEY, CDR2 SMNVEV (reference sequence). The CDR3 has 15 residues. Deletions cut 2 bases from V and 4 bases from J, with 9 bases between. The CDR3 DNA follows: TGTGCCAGCAGTTTAGGGCAGGGGTATAATTCACCCCTCCACTTT. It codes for CASSLGQGYNSPLHF.

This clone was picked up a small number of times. The CDR3 sequence is CASSRGGQSGTGELFF. CDR3 DNA: TGTGCCAGCAGCCGGGGGGGGCAGTCTGGCACCGGGGAGCTGTTTTTT. The chain combines TRBV13 with TRBJ2-2, with 8 bases lining up with TRBD2. Looked up from germline, CDR1 is PRHDT and CDR2 is FYEKMQ (reference sequence). This CDR3 is built from 16 residues. Trimming cost V 5 bases and J 4 bases; bases outside gene matches: 9.

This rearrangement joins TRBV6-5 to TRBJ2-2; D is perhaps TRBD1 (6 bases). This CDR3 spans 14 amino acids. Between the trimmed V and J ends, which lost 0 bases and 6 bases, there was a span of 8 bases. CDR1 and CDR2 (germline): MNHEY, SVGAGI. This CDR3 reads CASSYSDSPGELFF. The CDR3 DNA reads TGTGCCAGCAGTTACTCGGACAGTCCCGGGGAGCTGTTTTTT.

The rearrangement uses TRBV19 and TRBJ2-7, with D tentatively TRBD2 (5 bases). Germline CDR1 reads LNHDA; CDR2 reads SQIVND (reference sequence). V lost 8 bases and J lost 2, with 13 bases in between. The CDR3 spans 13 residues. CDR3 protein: CASCHGETYEQYF. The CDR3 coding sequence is TGTGCCAGTTGCCACGGGGAAACCTACGAGCAGTACTTC. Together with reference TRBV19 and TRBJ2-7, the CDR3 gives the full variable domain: DGGITQSPKYLFRKEGQNVTLSCEQNLNHDAMYWYRQDPGQGLRLIYYSQIVNDFQKGDIAEGYSVSREKKESFPLTVTSAQKNPTAFYLCASCHGETYEQYFGPGTRLTVT.

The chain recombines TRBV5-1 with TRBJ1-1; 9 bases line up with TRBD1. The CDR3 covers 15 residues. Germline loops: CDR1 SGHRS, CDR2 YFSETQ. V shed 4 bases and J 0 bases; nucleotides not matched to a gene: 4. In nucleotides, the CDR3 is TGCGCCAGCAGCGAGGGGACAGGGTTGAACACTGAAGCTTTCTTT. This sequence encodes CASSEGTGLNTEAFF.